This section outlines one T cell receptor beta chain sequence together with its context. The antigen it recognizes is unknown. Base qualities were left out, and no much larger clone turns up one base away. Libraries were prepared through the immunoSEQ multiplex PCR assay. To provide template for TCR sequencing, every sample had RNA extracted and reverse transcribed into cDNA. SuperScript III was used to make first-strand cDNA, primed with a 2:1 mix of oligo-dT and random hexamers. A synthetic immune receptor repertoire was used to assess amplification bias, and residual bias was removed computationally. The authors' analysis ran thus. Raw reads were preprocessed to remove errors, and CDR3 was defined according to IMGT conventions as the region from the conserved cysteine to phenylalanine. Clonality was computed as 1 minus the Shannon entropy, with the entropy normalized by log2 of the number of productive unique TCRs. Scalp TCRbeta sequences were cross-referenced with sorted blood CD4 and CD8 repertoires so that the CD4 or CD8 identity of scalp clones could be inferred. The source is immuneACCESS, and TCRdb retained only in-frame sequences with V and J called. Part of the clones is not carried over; for the studies checked, unresolved V genes explain less than half of this, and the remainder is unexplained. V and J calls and clone size are copied from that table; D and trimming were computed from the DNA. Across this sample there are around 140,000 clones, with roughly 50% seen only once. The leading ten clones occupy nearly 6.5% of the sample.

These data are taken from a study of CD8+ T cells in alopecia areata (dated by TCRdb to 2016 to 2019). Describing the broader study: The treated patients, all with moderate-to-severe alopecia areata, were enrolled in an open-label pilot trial of oral tofacitinib given at 5 to 10 mg twice daily. Tofacitinib was administered for 6 to 18 months, and 6 months of follow-up off drug were then conducted to assess delayed response and recurrence. To study T cell clonal expansion in alopecia areata, the researchers applied high-throughput TCRbeta sequencing to both the C3H/HeJ mouse model and human patients. In humans, TCRbeta sequencing was performed on scalp tissue and on sorted CD4+ and CD8+ peripheral blood T cells from healthy controls and from patients with patchy or totalis/universalis alopecia areata. Biopsies were taken from tofacitinib-treated patients at baseline and again at 4 and 24 weeks into treatment, and several of those patients also had a later scalp biopsy. Clonality in the scalp was compared among normal scalp (n=4), patchy alopecia areata scalp (n=8), and alopecia totalis/universalis scalp (n=8). The RNA source kit depended on sample type: the PAXgene miRNA kit for fixed scalp, the miRNeasy kit for PBMCs, and the RNeasy kit for mouse skin. TCRbeta CDR3 regions were amplified by immunoSEQ multiplex PCR with 35 Vbeta forward and 13 Jbeta reverse primers.

Study-wide conclusions, independent of this receptor: Unlike mouse skin, where gammadelta T cells dominate, normal human skin contains resident alphabeta T cells that get sequenced too, which complicates analysis of the scalp TCR repertoire. Compared with mice, TCR sequences shared between patients were less clear, possibly partly because of HLA diversity across the patient population. Compared with normal scalp, lesional scalp, particularly in alopecia totalis/universalis, had higher clonality and more expanded CD8+ clones, which suggests antigenic drive.

Trimming costs V 10 bases and J 3 bases, and their ends lie 19 bases apart. As encoded in the germline V gene, CDR1 is SGHDT while CDR2 is YYEEEE. From the cysteine up to the phenylalanine, the CDR3 has a length of 14 residues. CDR3 DNA only is kept here, 42 bases in frame from base 1. The sample's time point label is to be understood as: baseline before oral tofacitinib. From alopecia areata patients, peripheral blood was collected along with lesional scalp punch biopsies. PBMCs were isolated by density centrifugation and stained for CD3, CD4 and CD8, and CD4+ and CD8+ T cells were sorted on a FACSAria.

The chain joins TRBV5-6 to TRBJ1-2, with no confident D gene call. The origin of this receptor is a human donor with alopecia areata. This specimen was CD4+ T cells sorted from blood, taken at week 0. The CDR3 amino acid sequence is: CAYRAAGRDYGYTF. DNA sequence: TGTGCCTATAGGGCAGCCGGAAGGGACTATGGCTACACCTTC.